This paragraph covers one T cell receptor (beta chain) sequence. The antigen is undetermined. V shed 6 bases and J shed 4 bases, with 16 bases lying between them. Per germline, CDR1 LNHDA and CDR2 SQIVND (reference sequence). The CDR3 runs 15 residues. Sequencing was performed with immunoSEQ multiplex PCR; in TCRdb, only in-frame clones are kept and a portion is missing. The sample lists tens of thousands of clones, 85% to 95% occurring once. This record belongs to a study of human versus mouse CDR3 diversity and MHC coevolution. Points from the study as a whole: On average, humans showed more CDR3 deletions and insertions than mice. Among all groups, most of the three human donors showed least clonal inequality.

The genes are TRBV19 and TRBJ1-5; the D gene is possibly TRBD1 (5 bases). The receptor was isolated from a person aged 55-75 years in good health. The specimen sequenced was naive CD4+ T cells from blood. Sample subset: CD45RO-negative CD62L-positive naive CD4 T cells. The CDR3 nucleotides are TGTGCCAGTAGCGACAGCACTATGGTAAATCAGCCCCAGCATTTT. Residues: CASSDSTMVNQPQHF. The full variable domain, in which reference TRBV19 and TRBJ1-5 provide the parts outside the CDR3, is DGGITQSPKYLFRKEGQNVTLSCEQNLNHDAMYWYRQDPGQGLRLIYYSQIVNDFQKGDIAEGYSVSREKKESFPLTVTSAQKNPTAFYLCASSDSTMVNQPQHFGDGTRLSIL.